Following are 14 T cell receptor beta chains from one sample sequenced in a study of blood T cell repertoires in COVID-19. Profiled with immunoSEQ multiplex PCR; TCRdb holds only in-frame clones, not every one. Of 150,000 to 200,000 clones in the sample, approximately 87% were seen once. Sequencing was carried out using peripheral blood. The receptor source for this set is a woman younger than 35 who had recovered from COVID-19.

The chain is built from TRBV29-1 and TRBJ2-2; unclear D gene. The CDR3 runs to 13 residues. Germline CDR1 SQVTM, CDR2 ANQGSEA. Trimming cost V 7 bases and J 5 bases, with 14 bases left between them. For the CDR3, the DNA is TGCAGCGGCGCCCCACGAGAGACCGGGGAGCTGTTTTTT. Its protein is CSGAPRETGELFF.

V usage is TRBV18 and J usage is TRBJ1-1; D is ambiguous. Trimming took off 5 bases at V and 3 bases at J, with 19 bases between the two ends. Per the germline V gene, CDR1 is KGHSH and CDR2 is LQKENI. The CDR3 is 16 amino acids. This CDR3 reads CASSAGLPSWDTEAFF. CDR3 nucleotide sequence: TGTGCCAGCTCAGCCGGACTTCCCAGCTGGGACACTGAAGCTTTCTTT.

V and J are TRBV25-1 and TRBJ2-2, with 7 bases fitting TRBD1. CDR1 MGHDK and CDR2 SYGVNS come from the germline V gene. The CDR3 is made up of 15 amino acids. J gave up 6 bases and V 6 bases, and 10 bases lay outside the gene matches. The CDR3 loop is CASRYRDREAGELFF. The CDR3, as DNA: TGTGCCAGCAGATACCGGGACAGAGAGGCCGGGGAGCTGTTTTTT.

The rearrangement links TRBV4-3 to TRBJ1-2; D unclear. Per germline, CDR1 LGHNA and CDR2 YSLEER. This CDR3 contains 15 residues. Trimming removed 1 base at V and 3 bases at J, with 12 bases between. The CDR3 protein is CASSQALTWDYGYTF. CDR3 in DNA: TGCGCCAGCAGCCAAGCCCTGACTTGGGACTATGGCTACACCTTC.

The genes are TRBV9 and TRBJ1-6; 7 nucleotides line up with TRBD1. The J segment lost 3 bases and the V segment lost 0 bases, leaving 0 bases of the junction unmatched. Germline CDR1 SGDLS, CDR2 YYNGEE. CDR3 length: 15 residues. CDR3 sequence: CASSVGDSYNSPLHF. CDR3 DNA: TGTGCCAGCAGCGTAGGGGACAGCTATAATTCACCCCTCCACTTT.

The genes are TRBV6-5 and TRBJ1-1; D might be TRBD1 (6 bases). The CDR3 runs to 15 residues. V gave up 2 bases and J gave up 1 base, with 11 bases separating them. The V gene's germline CDR1 is MNHEY and CDR2 SVGAGI. In DNA, the CDR3 is TGTGCCAGCAGTTACCCCTCACAGGGGAACACTGAAGCTTTCTTT. Translating it yields CASSYPSQGNTEAFF.

The CDR3 DNA sequence: TGTGCCAGCAGCCTACCCGGGACAGGGTCCTACGAGCAGTACTTC. Translation: CASSLPGTGSYEQYF. V usage is TRBV5-4 and J usage is TRBJ2-7; 9 bases align to TRBD1. CDR1 is SGHNT, CDR2 YYREEE, per germline (reference sequence). The CDR3 runs 15 residues. With 4 bases clipped from V and 1 base from J, the junction kept 6 bases outside the gene matches.

The chain carries TRBV6-4 and TRBJ2-2, with 8 bases aligning to TRBD1. The germline V gene encodes CDR1 MRHNA and CDR2 SNTAGT. The CDR3 totals 17 residues. Losses at the gene ends were 4 bases for V and 2 bases for J; bases not matched to a gene: 9. CDR3 in amino acids: CASSGTMDRENTGELFF. The CDR3, as DNA: TGTGCCAGCAGTGGAACAATGGACAGGGAAAACACCGGGGAGCTGTTTTTT.

The rearrangement joins TRBV28 to TRBJ2-5; tentatively, D is TRBD1 (6 bases). The germline CDR1 and CDR2 sequences are MDHEN and SYDVKM. The CDR3 consists of 15 residues. V was shortened by 7 bases and J by 3 bases, with 18 bases between the two germline ends. The CDR3 region has the DNA TGTGCCAGCAATTCACAGGGTACGGGTGAAGAGACCCAGTACTTC. Translation: CASNSQGTGEETQYF.

V gene TRBV3-1 (or the pseudogene TRBV3-2) combines with J gene TRBJ2-5, with TRBD2 matching 8 bases. J lost 5 bases, V lost 4 bases, and 9 bases had no gene match. This CDR3 comprises 15 residues. Germline CDR1 is LGHDT and CDR2 is YNNKEL (reference sequence). In DNA, the CDR3 is TGTGCCAGCAGCCCCAGCCAGCGGGGGAGCGAGACCCAGTACTTC. Translation: CASSPSQRGSETQYF.

The gene calls are TRBV19 and TRBJ1-3; D gene ambiguous. The V end was cut by 0 bases, the J end by 2 bases, with 17 bases between. Germline V gives CDR1 LNHDA, CDR2 SQIVND (reference sequence). The CDR3 sequence is 18 residues long. The CDR3 reads CASSIDREKGSTGNTIYF. As DNA, the CDR3 is TGTGCCAGTAGTATAGATCGGGAAAAGGGTTCGACTGGAAACACCATATATTTT. Combining the CDR3 with reference TRBV19 and TRBJ1-3 gives the whole variable domain DGGITQSPKYLFRKEGQNVTLSCEQNLNHDAMYWYRQDPGQGLRLIYYSQIVNDFQKGDIAEGYSVSREKKESFPLTVTSAQKNPTAFYLCASSIDREKGSTGNTIYFGEGSWLTVV.

In this sample, this clone turned up once. This chain links TRBV7-2 with TRBJ2-5; 9 nucleotides agree with TRBD1. The J call is doubtful: the DNA matches TRBJ2-7 better. The CDR3 length is 17 residues. Germline V CDR1 and CDR2: SGHTA, FQGNSA. CDR3 DNA: TGTGCCAGCAGCTTCTCGGTTTGGGGGACAGGGATTTCCGAGCAGTACTTC. Translation: CASSFSVWGTGISEQYF.

This sequence joins TRBV7-9 and TRBJ2-2; tentative D call: TRBD2 (6 bases). V gave up 8 bases and J gave up 8 bases, with 15 bases separating them. The CDR3 has 13 residues. The germline CDR1 and CDR2 sequences are SEHNR and FQNEAQ (reference sequence). CDR3 loop: CASGDAGTGELFF. CDR3 sequence (DNA): TGTGCCAGCGGAGACGCGGGGACGGGGGAGCTGTTTTTT.

The chain links TRBV5-1 to TRBJ2-1, with 9 bases lining up with TRBD1. CDR1 is SGHRS, CDR2 YFSETQ, per germline. The CDR3 totals 15 residues. The V segment lost 0 bases and the J segment 2 bases; nucleotides outside the gene matches: 0. CDR3 nucleotides: TGCGCCAGCAGCTTGGACAGGGGGCCCTACAATGAGCAGTTCTTC. It yields the protein CASSLDRGPYNEQFF.